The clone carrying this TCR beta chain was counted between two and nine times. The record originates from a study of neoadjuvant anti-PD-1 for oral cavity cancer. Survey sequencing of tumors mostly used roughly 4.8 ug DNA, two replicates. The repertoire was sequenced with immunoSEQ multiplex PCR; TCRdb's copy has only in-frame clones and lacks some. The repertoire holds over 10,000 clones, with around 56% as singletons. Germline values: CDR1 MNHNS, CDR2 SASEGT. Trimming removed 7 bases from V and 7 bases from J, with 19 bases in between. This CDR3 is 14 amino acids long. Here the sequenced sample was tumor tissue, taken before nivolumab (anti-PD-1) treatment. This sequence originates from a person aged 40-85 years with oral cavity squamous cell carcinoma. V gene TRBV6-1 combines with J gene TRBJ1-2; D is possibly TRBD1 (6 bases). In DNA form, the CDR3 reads TGTGCCAGCACTACCATTACAGGGATTATTGGCTACACCTTC. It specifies CASTTITGIIGYTF.